The T cell receptor (beta chain) under discussion was sequenced for a study of cytomegalovirus exposure and HLA in healthy donors. With 60 Vbeta and 13 Jbeta primers, the PCR was carried out. Some clones are missing from TCRdb's copy, which holds only in-frame ones; the method was immunoSEQ multiplex PCR. The sample contains some 130,000 clones, 79% of which appear only once. V dropped 4 bases and J dropped 4; count of bases not matched to a gene: 7. CDR1 and CDR2 (germline): SQVTM, ANQGSEA. This CDR3 contains 14 residues. Sequenced: PBMCs. This receptor was obtained from a man between 40 and 49 years old in good health and CMV-seropositive. The chain recombines TRBV29-1 with TRBJ2-1; TRBD1 matches at 7 bases. The CDR3 coding sequence is TGCAGCGTTGGATCCGGGACAGTATACAATGAGCAGTTCTTC. Translating it yields CSVGSGTVYNEQFF.